This paragraph covers one TCR beta chain sequence. In this sample, this clonotype turned up a few times. Its cognate antigen has yet to be identified. Per-base quality was not reported, and no clone a single base away is much larger than it. TCRdb lists the instrument as Illumina HiSeq 2500. Quantitative 5'-RACE with molecular barcodes was the method used to prepare the TCR beta libraries. The authors' analysis ran thus. A new computational method, built on a probabilistic model of VDJ rearrangement, was used to identify disease-linked TCR variants. TCRdb passed the public sequencing reads through fastp at Q25 and MiXCR, retaining productive beta sequences. One record per CDR3 amino acid sequence lists the most common genes and DNA. TCRdb, rather than the study authors, made the V and J calls. Within this sample are 650,000 to 800,000 distinct CDR3 sequences, with 19% of them counted one time only. Roughly a fifth of the sample is held by the ten biggest clonotypes.

Trimmed from V: 3 bases; trimmed from J: 3 bases; junction bases lacking a gene match: 13. CDR1 and CDR2 are drawn from the germline V gene (reference sequence): LNHNV, YYDKDF. Including the terminal cysteine and phenylalanine, the CDR3 comprises 17 residues. Kept here is only the CDR3 DNA, which spans 51 bases and is read in frame from base 1. This sample stems from a study of CD8 T cells in ankylosing spondylitis (TCRdb year 2017). Notes on the research overall: T cell receptor beta repertoires were profiled in healthy donors and ankylosing spondylitis patients so that disease-linked TCR variants could be found. In total, the full study cohort was made up of 95 to 110 healthy donors and 25 or so ankylosing spondylitis patients. Samples of peripheral blood were taken, and for ankylosing spondylitis patients, synovial fluid was collected as well.

Study-wide conclusions, independent of this receptor: A CD8+ phenotype was shown by the disease-linked clones, which were found at relatively low frequencies in peripheral blood. Blood from ankylosing spondylitis patients appeared to be characterized by a TCR beta motif composed of 7 to 9 highly homologous amino acid variants. Some of the motif variants had been reported before in the synovial fluid and blood of reactive arthritis patients, a finding that suggests common disease-initiation mechanisms. Significant enrichment of the disease-linked clones was reported in matched synovial fluid samples from ankylosing spondylitis patients.

The receptor comes from a male donor with ankylosing spondylitis. The chain is assembled from TRBV15 and TRBJ2-7; TRBD1 lines up with 8 middle nucleotides. Sequenced input: blood, either unsorted or a sorted T cell fraction (not recorded which). DNA sequence: TGTGCCACCAGCAGCGGGGACAGGCCATTCTCATTCTACGAGCAGTACTTC. Its protein product is CATSSGDRPFSFYEQYF.